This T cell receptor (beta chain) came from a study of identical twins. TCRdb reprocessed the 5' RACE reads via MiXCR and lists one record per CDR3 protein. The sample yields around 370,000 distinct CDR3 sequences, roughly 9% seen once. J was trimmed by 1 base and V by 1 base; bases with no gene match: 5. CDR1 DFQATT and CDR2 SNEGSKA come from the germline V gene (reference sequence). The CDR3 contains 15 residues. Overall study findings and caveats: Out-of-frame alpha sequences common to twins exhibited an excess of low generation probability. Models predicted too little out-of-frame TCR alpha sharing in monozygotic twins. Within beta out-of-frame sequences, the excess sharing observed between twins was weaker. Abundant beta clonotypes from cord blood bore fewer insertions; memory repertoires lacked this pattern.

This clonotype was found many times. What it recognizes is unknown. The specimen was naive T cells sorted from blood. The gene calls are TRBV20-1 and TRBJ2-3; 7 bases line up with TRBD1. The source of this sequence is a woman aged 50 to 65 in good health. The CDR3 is CSARANRGGTDTQYF. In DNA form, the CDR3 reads TGCAGTGCTAGAGCGAACAGGGGAGGCACAGATACGCAGTATTTT.